This is a list of T cell receptor beta chains from one sample in a study of lymphopenia after photon versus proton radiotherapy. Clones were read by immunoSEQ multiplex PCR, and TCRdb kept only the in-frame ones, dropping some. Here the sample spans tens of thousands of clones, more than 75% being singletons. The source was peripheral blood, collected from a patient treated with proton-based radiotherapy. The receptors come from a man older than 75 with esophageal cancer. Both conserved end residues are part of each CDR3. Each record gives: J gene, V gene, CDR3 protein.

>TRBJ2-3|TRBV7-2
CASSLGHGRSTDTQYF
>TRBJ2-7|TRBV5-4
CASSFSGRALYEQYF
>TRBJ1-5|TRBV28
CASIVRSSGNQPQHF
>TRBJ2-1|TRBV7-2
CASSFRDFGPGEQFF
>TRBJ1-1|TRBV6-1
CASRPRALRTEAFF
>TRBJ2-2|TRBV5-1
CASSLALYTGELFF
>TRBJ1-1|TRBV13
CASRYRMTEAFF
>TRBJ2-1|TRBV18
CASSPETTKQFF
>TRBJ1-2|TRBV25-1
CASSVANYGYTF
>TRBJ2-3|TRBV5-5
CASSLDVGTDTQYF
>TRBJ2-2|TRBV11-2
CASSPRRRAGELFF
>TRBJ1-1|TRBV7-2
CASSLRMNTEAFF
>TRBJ2-5|TRBV11-2
CASSPLGGGTETQYF
>TRBJ1-1|TRBV5-4
CASSLGQDTEAFF
>TRBJ1-5|TRBV27
CASSPQGGYQPQHF
>TRBJ2-1|TRBV6-1
CASSEWVQGTRTEQFF
>TRBJ1-2|TRBV30
CAWSVPMHYGYTF
>TRBJ2-3|TRBV27
CASSLYRETDTQYF
>TRBJ1-4|TRBV30
CAWSDRGRDEKLFF
>TRBJ2-1|TRBV11-2
CAGSFAGQYNEQFF
>TRBJ2-1|TRBV6-5
CASRRGSLSREQFF
>TRBJ1-3|TRBV9
CASSHDWSSGNTIYF
>TRBJ2-5|TRBV2
CASSESGPETQYF
>TRBJ2-2|TRBV5-1
CASRPGQGAGELFF
>TRBJ2-3|TRBV19
CASSKNRLAGGADTQYF
>TRBJ2-7|TRBV7-2
CASSLGGNSYEQYF
>TRBJ2-5|TRBV5-1
CASSLAMGGKETQYF
>TRBJ2-2|TRBV9
CASSGHTGNTGELFF
>TRBJ2-2|TRBV7-2
CASSSLGTNTGELFF
>TRBJ2-5|TRBV12-2
CAARGGETQYF
>TRBJ2-5|TRBV6-6
CASSNQDRGQETQYF
>TRBJ1-6|TRBV7-9
CASRDSSYNSPLHF
>TRBJ1-1|TRBV6-5
CASSYTGDAEAFF